This entry describes one T cell receptor beta chain. Germline-derived CDR1 and CDR2 are SEHNR and FQNEAQ (reference sequence). The CDR3 is made up of 15 amino acids. V lost 4 bases and J lost 0, with 12 bases in between. All enrollees were about 18 to 89 years old and from 25 or so US areas. Assignment of participants to cohorts was predicated upon participant-reported clinical history. Each recovered donor of Cohort 3 presented with two negative PCRs, clearance, or symptom resolution. Repertoires were generated with immunoSEQ multiplex PCR, while TCRdb's copy carries only in-frame clones and drops some. Among some 150,000 clones, around 80% were seen once, and the ten largest hold approximately 6%. This sample stems from a study of blood T cell repertoires in COVID-19. Study in general: PBMCs, B-cell-depleted T cells, or T cells were the source of the cDNA or gDNA that made up the material.

This clonotype originated in a woman in her forties or fifties who had recovered from COVID-19. The rearrangement links TRBV7-9 to TRBJ1-2, with unresolved D. Sequenced material: PBMCs or T cells enriched from blood (not recorded which). The CDR3 sequence: CASSSTEKANYGYTF. For the CDR3, the DNA is TGTGCCAGCAGCTCAACAGAAAAGGCTAACTATGGCTACACCTTC.